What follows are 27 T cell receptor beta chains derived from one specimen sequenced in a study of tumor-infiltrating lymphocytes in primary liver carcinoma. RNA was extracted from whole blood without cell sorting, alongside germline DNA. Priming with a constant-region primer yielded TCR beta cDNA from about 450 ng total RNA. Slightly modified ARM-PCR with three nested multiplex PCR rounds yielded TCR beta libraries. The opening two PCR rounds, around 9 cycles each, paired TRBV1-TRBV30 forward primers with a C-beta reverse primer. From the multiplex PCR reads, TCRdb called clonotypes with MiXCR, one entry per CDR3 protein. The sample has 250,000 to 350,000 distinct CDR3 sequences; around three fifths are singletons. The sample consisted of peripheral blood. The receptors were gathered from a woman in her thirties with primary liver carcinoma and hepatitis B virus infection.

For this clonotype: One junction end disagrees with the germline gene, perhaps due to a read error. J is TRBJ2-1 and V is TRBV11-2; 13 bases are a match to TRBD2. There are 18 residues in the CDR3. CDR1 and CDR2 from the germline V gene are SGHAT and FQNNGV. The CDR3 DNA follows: TGTGCCAGCAGCTTAGGACGACTAGCGGGAGGACCCTACGATGAGCAGTTTTTC. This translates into CASSLGRLAGGPYDEQFF.

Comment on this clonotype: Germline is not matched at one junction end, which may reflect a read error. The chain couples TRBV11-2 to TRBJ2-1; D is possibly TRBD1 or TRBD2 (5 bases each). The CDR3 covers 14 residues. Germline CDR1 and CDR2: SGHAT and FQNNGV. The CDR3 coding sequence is TGTACCAGCAGCTTCGGGACGGAACGGGATGAGCTGTTCTTC. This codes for CTSSFGTERDELFF.

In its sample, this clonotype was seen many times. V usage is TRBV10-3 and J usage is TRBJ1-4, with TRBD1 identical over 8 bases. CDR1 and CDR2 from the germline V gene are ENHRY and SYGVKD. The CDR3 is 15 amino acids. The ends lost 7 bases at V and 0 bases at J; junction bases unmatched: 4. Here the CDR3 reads CAIKGDRTTNEKLFF. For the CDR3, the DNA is TGTGCCATCAAGGGGGACAGGACAACTAATGAAAAACTGTTTTTT.

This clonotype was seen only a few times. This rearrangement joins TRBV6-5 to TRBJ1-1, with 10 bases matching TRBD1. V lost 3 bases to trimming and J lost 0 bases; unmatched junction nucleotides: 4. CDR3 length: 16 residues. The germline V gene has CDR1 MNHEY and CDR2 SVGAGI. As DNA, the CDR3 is TGTGCCAGCAGTTATACCGGGACAGGGGTGAACACTGAAGCTTTCTTT. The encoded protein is CASSYTGTGVNTEAFF.

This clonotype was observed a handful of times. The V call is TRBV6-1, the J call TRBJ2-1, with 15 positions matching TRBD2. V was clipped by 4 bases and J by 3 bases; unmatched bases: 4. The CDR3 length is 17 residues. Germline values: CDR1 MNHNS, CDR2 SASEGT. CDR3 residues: CASSGGLAGGLYNEQFF. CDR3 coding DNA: TGTGCCAGCAGTGGAGGACTAGCGGGAGGGCTCTACAATGAGCAGTTCTTC.

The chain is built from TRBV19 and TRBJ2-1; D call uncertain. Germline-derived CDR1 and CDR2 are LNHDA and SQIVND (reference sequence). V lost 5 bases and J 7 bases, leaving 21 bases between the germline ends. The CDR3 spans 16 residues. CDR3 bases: TGTGCCAGTAGTTCCAGGACGACCCGACTGGGGAATGAGCAGTTCTTC. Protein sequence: CASSSRTTRLGNEQFF.

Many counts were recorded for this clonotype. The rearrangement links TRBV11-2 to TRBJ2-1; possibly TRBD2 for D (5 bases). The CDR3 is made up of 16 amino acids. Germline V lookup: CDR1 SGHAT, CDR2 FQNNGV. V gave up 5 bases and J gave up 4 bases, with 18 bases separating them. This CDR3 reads CASSPSGELYYNEQFF. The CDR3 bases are TGTGCCAGCAGCCCCTCCGGGGAGCTTTATTACAATGAGCAGTTCTTC.

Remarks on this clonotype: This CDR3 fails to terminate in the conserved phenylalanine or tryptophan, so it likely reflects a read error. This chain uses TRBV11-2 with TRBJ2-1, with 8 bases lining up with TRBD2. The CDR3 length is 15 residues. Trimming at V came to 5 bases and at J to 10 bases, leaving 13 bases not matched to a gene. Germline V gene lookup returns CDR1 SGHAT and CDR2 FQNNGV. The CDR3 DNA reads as TGTGCCAGCAGCCCGGGGCTAGCGGGCCTCCGAGAGCAGTTCTCC. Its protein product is CASSPGLAGLREQFS.

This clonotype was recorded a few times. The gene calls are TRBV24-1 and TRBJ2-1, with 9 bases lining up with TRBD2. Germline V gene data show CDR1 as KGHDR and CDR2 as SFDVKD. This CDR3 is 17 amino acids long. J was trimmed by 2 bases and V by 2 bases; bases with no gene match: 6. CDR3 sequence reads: CATSDWGGRAPYNEQFF. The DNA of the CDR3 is TGTGCCACCAGTGATTGGGGCGGGAGGGCCCCCTACAATGAGCAGTTCTTC.

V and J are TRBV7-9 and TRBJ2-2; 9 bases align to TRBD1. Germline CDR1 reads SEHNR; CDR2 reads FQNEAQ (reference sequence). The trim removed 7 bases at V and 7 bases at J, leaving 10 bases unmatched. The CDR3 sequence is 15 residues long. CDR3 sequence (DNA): TGTGCCAGCACCTCAATACAGGGGGCCGTCGGGGAGCTGTTTTTT. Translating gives CASTSIQGAVGELFF.

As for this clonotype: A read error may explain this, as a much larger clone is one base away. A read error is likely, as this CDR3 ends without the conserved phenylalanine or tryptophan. CDR3 nucleotide sequence: TGTGCCAGCAGTTACTCGCTGGGACAGCGGAATTCGGAGACCCAGTACCTC. Protein sequence: CASSYSLGQRNSETQYL. This chain connects TRBV6-5 to TRBJ2-5, with 7 bases matching TRBD1. The CDR3 contains 17 residues. V shed 0 bases, J shed 5 bases, and the junction held 12 bases outside the gene matches. Germline assignment: CDR1 MNHEY and CDR2 SVGAGI.

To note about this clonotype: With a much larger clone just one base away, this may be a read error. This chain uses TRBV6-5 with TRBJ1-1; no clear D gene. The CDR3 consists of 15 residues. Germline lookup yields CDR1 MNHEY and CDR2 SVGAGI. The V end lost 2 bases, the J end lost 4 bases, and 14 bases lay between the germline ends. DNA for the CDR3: TGTGCCAGCAGTTACGGCCAGAGGGCAGTCACTGAAGCTTTCTTT. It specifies CASSYGQRAVTEAFF.

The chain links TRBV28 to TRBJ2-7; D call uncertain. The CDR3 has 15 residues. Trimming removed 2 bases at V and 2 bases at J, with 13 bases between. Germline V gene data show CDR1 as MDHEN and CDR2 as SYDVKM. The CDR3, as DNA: TGTGCCAGCAGTTTAATCGCTACCATTCCCTACGAGCAGTACTTC. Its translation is CASSLIATIPYEQYF.

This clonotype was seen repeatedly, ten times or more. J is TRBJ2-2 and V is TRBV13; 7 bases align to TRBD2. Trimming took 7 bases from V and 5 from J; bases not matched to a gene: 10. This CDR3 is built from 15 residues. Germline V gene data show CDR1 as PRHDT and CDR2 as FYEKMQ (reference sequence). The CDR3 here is CASTPQGLSTGELFF. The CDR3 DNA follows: TGTGCCAGCACTCCCCAGGGACTATCGACCGGGGAGCTGTTTTTT.

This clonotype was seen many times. CDR3 nucleotides: TGTGCCAGCAGTTCTATTGGGACTAGCACAGATACGCAGTATTTT. It encodes CASSSIGTSTDTQYF. V usage is TRBV12-3 or TRBV12-4 and J usage is TRBJ2-3, with a possible D match to TRBD2 (6 bases). This CDR3 region has 15 residues. Trimming removed 4 bases at V and 0 bases at J, with 11 bases between.

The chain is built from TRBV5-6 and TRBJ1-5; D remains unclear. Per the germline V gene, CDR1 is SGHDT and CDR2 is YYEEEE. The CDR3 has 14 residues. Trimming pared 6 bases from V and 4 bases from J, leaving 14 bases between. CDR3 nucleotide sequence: TGTGCCAGCAACGTACAGTCGAAGAATCAGCCCCAGCATTTT. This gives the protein CASNVQSKNQPQHF.

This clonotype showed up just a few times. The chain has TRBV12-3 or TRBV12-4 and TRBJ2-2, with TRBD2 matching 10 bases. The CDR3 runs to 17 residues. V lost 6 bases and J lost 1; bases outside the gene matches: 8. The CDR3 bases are TGTGCCAGCAGCACCGGTTGGACTAGCGGGAACACCGGGGAGCTGTTTTTT. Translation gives CASSTGWTSGNTGELFF.

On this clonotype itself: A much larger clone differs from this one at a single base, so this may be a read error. The CDR3 loop is CATSSWTGGNEQFF. The CDR3 DNA reads as TGTGCCACCAGTTCCTGGACTGGGGGCAATGAGCAGTTCTTC. The V and J genes are TRBV12-3 or TRBV12-4 and TRBJ2-1; D possibly uses TRBD1 or TRBD2 (5 bases each). This CDR3 contains 14 residues.

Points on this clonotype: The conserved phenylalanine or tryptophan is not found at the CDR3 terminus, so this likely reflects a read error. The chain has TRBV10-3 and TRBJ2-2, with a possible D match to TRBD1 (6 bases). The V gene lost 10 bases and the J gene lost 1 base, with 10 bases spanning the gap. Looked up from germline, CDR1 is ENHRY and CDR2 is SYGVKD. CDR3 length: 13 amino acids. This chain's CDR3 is CASTRGNTGELFL. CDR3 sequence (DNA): TGTGCCAGTACCAGGGGGAACACCGGGGAGCTGTTTCTT.

Here the CDR3 DNA reads TGTGCCAGCAGCACCCTGACCGGGACAGGAGGGATTGAGCAGTACTTC. Amino acid sequence: CASSTLTGTGGIEQYF. The chain joins TRBV11-2 to TRBJ2-7, with 8 bases identical to TRBD1. V trimming: 5 bases; J trimming: 7 bases; junction bases outside the gene matches: 16. The CDR3 runs to 16 residues. Germline lookup yields CDR1 SGHAT and CDR2 FQNNGV.

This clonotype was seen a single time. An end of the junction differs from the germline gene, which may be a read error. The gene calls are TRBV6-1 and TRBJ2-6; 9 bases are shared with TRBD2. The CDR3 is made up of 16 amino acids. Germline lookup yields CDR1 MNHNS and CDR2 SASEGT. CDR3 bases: TGTGCCGGCAGTGAAGCGGGGGGCTCTGGGGCCAACGTCCTGACTTTC. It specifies CAGSEAGGSGANVLTF.

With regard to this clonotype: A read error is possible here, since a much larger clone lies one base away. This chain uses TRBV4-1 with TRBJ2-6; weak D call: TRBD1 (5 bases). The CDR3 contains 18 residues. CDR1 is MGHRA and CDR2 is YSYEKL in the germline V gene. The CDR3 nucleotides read TGCGCCAGCAGCCAATTTATGTGGGGTAGCTCTGGGGCCAACGTCCTGATTTTC. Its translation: CASSQFMWGSSGANVLIF.

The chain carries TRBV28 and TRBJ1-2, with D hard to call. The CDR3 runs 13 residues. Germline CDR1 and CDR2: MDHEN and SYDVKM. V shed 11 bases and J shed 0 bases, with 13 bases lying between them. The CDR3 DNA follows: TGTGCCTCCATGGGCAGCCCTAACTATGGCTACACCTTC. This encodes CASMGSPNYGYTF.

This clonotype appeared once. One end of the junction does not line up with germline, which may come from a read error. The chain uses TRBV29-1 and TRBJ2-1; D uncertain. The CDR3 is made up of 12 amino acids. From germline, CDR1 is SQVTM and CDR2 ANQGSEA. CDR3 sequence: CSVVRDQRKQSF. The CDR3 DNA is TGCAGCGTTGTCAGAGACCAGAGGAAGCAGTCCTTC.

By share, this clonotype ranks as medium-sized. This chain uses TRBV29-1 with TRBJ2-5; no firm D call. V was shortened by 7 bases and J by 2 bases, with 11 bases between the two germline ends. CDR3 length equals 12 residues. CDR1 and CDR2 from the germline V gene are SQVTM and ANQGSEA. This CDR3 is CSARVQQETQYF. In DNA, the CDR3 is TGCAGCGCCCGGGTCCAACAAGAGACCCAGTACTTC.

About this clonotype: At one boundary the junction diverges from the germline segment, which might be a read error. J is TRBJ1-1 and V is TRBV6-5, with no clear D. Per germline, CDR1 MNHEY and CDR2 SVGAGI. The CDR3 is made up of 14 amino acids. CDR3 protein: CASSYILGSTEAFF. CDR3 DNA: TGTGCCAGCAGTTACATCTTAGGAAGTACTGAAGCTTTCTTC.

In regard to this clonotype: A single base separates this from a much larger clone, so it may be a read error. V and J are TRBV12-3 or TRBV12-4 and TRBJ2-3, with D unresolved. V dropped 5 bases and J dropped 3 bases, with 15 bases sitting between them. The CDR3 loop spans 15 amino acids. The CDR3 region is CASSIDPMRTDTQYF. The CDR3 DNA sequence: TGTGCCAGCAGTATAGATCCCATGAGAACAGATACGCAGTATTTT.